Below are 14 T cell receptor beta chains sequenced from a single sample in a study of shared clonotypes between healthy human individuals. This table comes from immunoSEQ multiplex PCR, and its TCRdb copy is limited to in-frame clones, with some not included. This sample has roughly 2.1 million clones; 85% to 95% occur once, and the top ten carry under 2%. Naive CD8 cells comprised CD45RO-negative, CCR7-positively selected cells, excluding terminally differentiated effector memory CD45RA+ cells. What was sequenced was naive CD8+ T cells from PBMCs. All receptors come from a man between 18 and 29 years old in good health. Some clones in this sample may be carry-over from other donors' samples.

The V gene is TRBV27, the J gene TRBJ2-7; no clear D. Germline V gene lookup returns CDR1 MNHEY and CDR2 SMNVEV (reference sequence). V was clipped by 3 bases and J by 2 bases, with 11 bases between them. This CDR3 has 14 amino acids. The CDR3 DNA sequence: TGTGCCAGCAGTTTCGAGTGGCCCCCCTACGAGCAGTACTTC. Translation: CASSFEWPPYEQYF.

The rearrangement joins TRBV19 to TRBJ2-7; TRBD1 might be the D (6 bases). The V end lost 5 bases, the J end lost 6 bases, and 11 bases lay between the germline ends. CDR1 and CDR2 from the germline V gene are LNHDA and SQIVND (reference sequence). The CDR3 loop spans 12 amino acids. For the CDR3, the DNA is TGTGCCAGTAGTTACAGGGCGGGCGAGCAGTACTTC. The encoded protein is CASSYRAGEQYF. Using reference TRBV19 and TRBJ2-7 for the parts outside the CDR3, the full variable domain is DGGITQSPKYLFRKEGQNVTLSCEQNLNHDAMYWYRQDPGQGLRLIYYSQIVNDFQKGDIAEGYSVSREKKESFPLTVTSAQKNPTAFYLCASSYRAGEQYFGPGTRLTVT.

The V gene is TRBV5-6, the J gene TRBJ1-2; the match to TRBD1 covers 8 bases. V gave up 0 bases and J gave up 4 bases; unmatched junction bases: 2. The germline gives CDR1 SGHDT, CDR2 YYEEEE. The CDR3 loop spans 14 amino acids. CDR3 region: CASSLGTGIYGYTF. The CDR3 coding sequence is TGTGCCAGCAGCTTGGGGACAGGGATCTATGGCTACACCTTC.

In the case of this clone: Other DNA sequences from this sample encode an identical CDR3 as well. The rearrangement links TRBV27 to TRBJ2-1; 14 bases match TRBD2. Germline V gene sequence: CDR1 MNHEY, CDR2 SMNVEV (reference sequence). The V gene end was trimmed by 5 bases and the J gene end by 6 bases; junction bases not matched to a gene: 3. This CDR3 spans 15 amino acids. CDR3 region: CASSAGTSGSNEQFF. CDR3 DNA: TGTGCCAGCAGTGCGGGGACTAGCGGGAGCAATGAGCAGTTCTTC.

This chain joins TRBV11-2 and TRBJ1-4; D gene uncertain. The CDR3 covers 15 residues. V was trimmed by 2 bases and J by 8 bases, leaving 15 bases between them. Germline V lookup: CDR1 SGHAT, CDR2 FQNNGV. In DNA, the CDR3 is TGTGCCAGCAGCTTAACCCTGGGGTTTTTGGAAAAACTGTTTTTT. Translation: CASSLTLGFLEKLFF.

The rearrangement uses TRBV7-9 and TRBJ2-7; possibly TRBD2 for D (6 bases). With 3 bases removed from V and 3 bases from J, the gap between germline ends came to 9 bases. Germline V gene data show CDR1 as SEHNR and CDR2 as FQNEAQ (reference sequence). The CDR3 length is 13 residues. This chain's CDR3 is CASSFPSDYEQYF. The CDR3, as DNA: TGTGCCAGCAGCTTCCCTAGCGACTACGAGCAGTACTTC. Full variable domain (remainder filled in from reference TRBV7-9 and TRBJ2-7): DTGVSQNPRHKITKRGQNVTFRCDPISEHNRLYWYRQTLGQGPEFLTYFQNEAQLEKSRLLSDRFSAERPKGSFSTLEIQRTEQGDSAMYLCASSFPSDYEQYFGPGTRLTVT.

Only a few counts were recorded for this clone. This CDR3 is CASSLGGSPGYGYTF. For the CDR3, the DNA is TGTGCCAGCAGCTTAGGGGGCAGCCCAGGCTATGGCTACACCTTC. The chain uses TRBV13 and TRBJ1-2; the D is unclear. The germline V gene has CDR1 PRHDT and CDR2 FYEKMQ (reference sequence). The CDR3 length is 15 residues. V gave up 0 bases and J gave up 4 bases, with 12 bases separating them.

CDR3 DNA sequence: TGTGCCAGCAGCCGGGGCGACGGACAGGTCTACGAGCAGTACTTC. Translating it yields CASSRGDGQVYEQYF. The chain uses TRBV21-1 and TRBJ2-7; the listed D gene, TRBD1, was not tested against the DNA. TRBV21-1 is given as a pseudogene. This CDR3 comprises 15 residues.

This clone appeared a single time. The chain couples TRBV5-8 to TRBJ1-5, with D possibly TRBD1 on 6 matching bases. Germline assignment: CDR1 SGHTS and CDR2 YDEGEE. The CDR3 runs 14 residues. Trimming cost V 9 bases and J 1 base, with 14 bases left between them. The CDR3 sequence is CATPHRESNQPQHF. The CDR3, as DNA: TGTGCCACTCCGCACAGGGAAAGCAATCAGCCCCAGCATTTT.

The V and J genes are TRBV9 and TRBJ2-1; either TRBD1 or TRBD2 may supply D (5 bases each). Germline CDR1 is SGDLS and CDR2 is YYNGEE. Trimming took 0 bases from V and 10 from J, leaving 17 bases between them. The CDR3 covers 15 residues. The CDR3 coding sequence is TGTGCCAGCAGCGTAGCCGGGACCCTCGTATCGGAGCAGTTCTTC. This codes for CASSVAGTLVSEQFF.

The V gene is TRBV5-6, the J gene TRBJ1-5; D perhaps matches TRBD1 (6 bases). The CDR3 is 14 amino acids. Germline CDR1 is SGHDT and CDR2 is YYEEEE. Trimming took 0 bases from V and 9 from J, leaving 13 bases between them. This chain's CDR3 is CASSLGGGGRPQHF. CDR3 DNA: TGTGCCAGCAGCTTGGGAGGGGGGGGTCGGCCCCAGCATTTT. Full variable domain (rest looked up from reference TRBV5-6 and TRBJ1-5): DAGVTQSPTHLIKTRGQQVTLRCSPKSGHDTVSWYQQALGQGPQFIFQYYEEEERQRGNFPDRFSGHQFPNYSSELNVNALLLGDSALYLCASSLGGGGRPQHFGDGTRLSIL.

The chain is built from TRBV5-6 and TRBJ2-1, with TRBD2 as a possible D gene (6 bases). This CDR3 has 15 amino acids. With 1 base removed from V and 2 bases from J, the gap between germline ends came to 10 bases. Per germline, CDR1 SGHDT and CDR2 YYEEEE. The CDR3 protein is CASSLRGIAYNEQFF. Written as DNA, the CDR3 is TGTGCCAGCAGCTTGCGCGGGATAGCCTACAATGAGCAGTTCTTC.

The V and J genes are TRBV11-2 and TRBJ2-5; possibly TRBD1 or TRBD2 for D (7 bases each). The J call is doubtful: the DNA matches TRBJ2-7 better. This CDR3 is built from 15 residues. The germline CDR1 and CDR2 sequences are SGHAT and FQNNGV. The CDR3 sequence is CASSFSGGVKYEQYF. The DNA of the CDR3 is TGTGCCAGCAGCTTCTCAGGGGGGGTCAAATACGAGCAGTACTTC.

With respect to this clone: Within the sample, other DNA sequences also encode this same CDR3. The chain has TRBV5-1 and TRBJ1-5; weak D call: TRBD1 (6 bases). The CDR3 has 14 amino acids. Trimming took off 0 bases at V and 4 bases at J, with 8 bases between the two ends. Germline CDR1 and CDR2: SGHRS and YFSETQ. The CDR3 protein is CASSLEGGNQPQHF. In DNA form, the CDR3 reads TGCGCCAGCAGCTTGGAGGGGGGGAATCAGCCCCAGCATTTT.